This T cell receptor (beta chain) came from a study of shared clonotypes between healthy human individuals. Trimming removed 6 bases from V and 4 bases from J, with 13 bases in between. Germline V CDR1 and CDR2: MDHEN, SYDVKM. This CDR3 has 14 amino acids. Repertoires were generated with immunoSEQ multiplex PCR, while TCRdb's copy carries only in-frame clones and drops some. The sample includes more than 1,200,000 clones, 98% to 99% of them seen just once. The rearrangement joins TRBV28 to TRBJ2-1, with D unresolved. Source material: naive CD4+ T cells sorted from blood. The subset is: CD45RA+ positively selected. The receptor's source is a man aged 30 to 45 in good health. This CDR3 is CASRSHVRYNEQFF. The CDR3 region has the DNA TGTGCCAGCAGATCCCATGTGAGGTACAATGAGCAGTTCTTC.